A selection of T cell receptor beta chains follows, all from one sample in a study of control samples from healthy donors and cancer patients. This table comes from immunoSEQ multiplex PCR, and its TCRdb copy is limited to in-frame clones, with some not included. The sample holds 100,000 to 150,000 clones, approximately 94% seen once. The specimen was PBMCs. These receptors originate from a man over 45 with head and neck cancer. Each CDR3 is given with its conserved first and last residue.

v_call,j_call,cdr3_aa
TRBV9,TRBJ2-3,CASSSRGSGTDTQYF
TRBV7-2,TRBJ1-3,CASSLGGTGGNTIYF
TRBV28,TRBJ2-3,CASSETSRTDTQYF
TRBV18,TRBJ2-5,CASSPGTLQETQYF
TRBV7-3,TRBJ2-7,CASSLTLRTEQYF
TRBV21-1,TRBJ2-5,CASSKPLAGGPQETQYF
TRBV6-2/TRBV6-3,TRBJ2-5,CASSPLAGGETQYF
TRBV14,TRBJ1-1,CASSLGGTTEAFF
TRBV19,TRBJ2-2,CASRKRGGGTGELFF
TRBV3-1/TRBV3-2,TRBJ2-1,CASSPGPGGDEQFF
TRBV6-5,TRBJ1-5,CASSYSDRDIGAQHF
TRBV28,TRBJ2-2,CASHKGGGIGELFF
TRBV18,TRBJ2-7,CASSPGQGGEQYF
TRBV2,TRBJ1-4,CASSRANEKLFF
TRBV12-3/TRBV12-4,TRBJ2-7,CASSFNTADEQYF
TRBV30,TRBJ1-3,CAWSVLAGSGNTIYF
TRBV19,TRBJ1-2,CASSNYGYTF
TRBV3-1/TRBV3-2,TRBJ2-6,CASSPYRGPGANVLTF
TRBV7-9,TRBJ1-6,CASSALQGSSPLHF
TRBV6-5,TRBJ1-1,CASTRVGRTEAFF
TRBV6-2/TRBV6-3,TRBJ1-2,CASSSLPADRRDYGYTF
TRBV7-2,TRBJ1-2,CASSLGGNYGYTF
TRBV4-1,TRBJ1-5,CASSPIEVSNQPQHF